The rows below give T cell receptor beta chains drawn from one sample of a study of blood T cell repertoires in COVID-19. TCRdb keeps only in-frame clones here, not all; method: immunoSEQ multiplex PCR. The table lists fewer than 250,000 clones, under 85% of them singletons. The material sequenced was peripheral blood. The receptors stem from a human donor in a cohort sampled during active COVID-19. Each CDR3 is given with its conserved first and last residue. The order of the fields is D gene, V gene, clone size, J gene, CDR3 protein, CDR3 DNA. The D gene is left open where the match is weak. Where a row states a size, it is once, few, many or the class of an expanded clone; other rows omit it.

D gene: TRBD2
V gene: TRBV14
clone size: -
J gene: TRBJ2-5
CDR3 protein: CASSPRLAGGRETQYF
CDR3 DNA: TGTGCCAGCAGCCCCCGGCTAGCGGGGGGGCGGGAGACCCAGTACTTC

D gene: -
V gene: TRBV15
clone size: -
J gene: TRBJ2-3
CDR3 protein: CATSTLSGIRTDTQYF
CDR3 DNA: TGTGCCACCAGCACCCTTTCCGGGATACGCACAGATACGCAGTATTTT

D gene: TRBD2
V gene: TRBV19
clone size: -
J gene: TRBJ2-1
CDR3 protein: CASSDPGTTYYNEQFF
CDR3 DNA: TGTGCCAGTAGTGATCCCGGGACTACATACTACAATGAGCAGTTCTTC

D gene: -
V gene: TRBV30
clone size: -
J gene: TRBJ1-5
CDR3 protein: CAWSALEGNQPQHF
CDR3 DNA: TGTGCCTGGAGTGCCCTAGAAGGAAATCAGCCCCAGCATTTT

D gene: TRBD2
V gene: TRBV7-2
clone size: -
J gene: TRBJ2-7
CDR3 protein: CASSLGLAGGEQYF
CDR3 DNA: TGTGCCAGCAGCCTGGGACTAGCGGGAGGCGAGCAGTACTTC

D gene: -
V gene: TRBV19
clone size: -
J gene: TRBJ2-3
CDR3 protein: CASTRGISTDTQYF
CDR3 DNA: TGTGCCAGTACTAGGGGGATAAGCACAGATACGCAGTATTTT

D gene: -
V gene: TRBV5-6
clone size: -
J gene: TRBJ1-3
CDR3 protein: CASSSLQAYSGNTIYF
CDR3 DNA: TGTGCCAGCAGCTCCCTACAGGCCTACTCTGGAAACACCATATATTTT

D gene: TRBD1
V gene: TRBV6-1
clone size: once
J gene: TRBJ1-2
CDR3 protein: CASSEDRQGANYGYTF
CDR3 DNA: TGTGCCAGCAGTGAAGACAGACAGGGCGCTAACTATGGCTACACCTTC

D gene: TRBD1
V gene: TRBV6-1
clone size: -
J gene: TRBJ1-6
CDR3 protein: CASSVSGTGVNSPLHF
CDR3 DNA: TGTGCCAGCAGTGTATCCGGGACAGGGGTTAATTCACCCCTCCACTTT

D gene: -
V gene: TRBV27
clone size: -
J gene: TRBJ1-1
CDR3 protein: CASSWSGQLTEAFF
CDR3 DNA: TGTGCCAGCAGTTGGAGCGGACAGCTCACTGAAGCTTTCTTT

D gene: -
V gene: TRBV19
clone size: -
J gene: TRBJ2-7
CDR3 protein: CASSIALGVYEQYF
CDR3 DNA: TGTGCCAGTAGTATAGCTCTAGGAGTTTACGAGCAGTACTTC

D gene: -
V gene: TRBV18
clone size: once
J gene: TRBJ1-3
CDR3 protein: CASSGSSGNTIYF
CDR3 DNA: TGTGCCAGCTCAGGCTCCTCTGGAAACACCATATATTTT

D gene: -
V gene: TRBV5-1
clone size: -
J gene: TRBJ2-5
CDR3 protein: CASSLEGFGNQETQYF
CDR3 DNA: TGCGCCAGCAGCTTGGAAGGGTTCGGGAACCAAGAGACCCAGTACTTC

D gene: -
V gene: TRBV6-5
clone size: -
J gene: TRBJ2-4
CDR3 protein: CASTISGVRGNIQYF
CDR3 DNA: TGTGCCAGCACCATTTCGGGGGTAAGAGGAAACATTCAGTACTTC

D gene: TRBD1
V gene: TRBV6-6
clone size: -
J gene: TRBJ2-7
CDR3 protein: CAVRTGQNSYEQYF
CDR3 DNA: TGTGCCGTCCGGACAGGTCAAAACTCCTACGAGCAGTACTTC

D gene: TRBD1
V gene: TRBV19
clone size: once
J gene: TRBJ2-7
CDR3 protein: CASSPGTGGDYEQYF
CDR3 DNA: TGTGCCAGTAGTCCCGGGACAGGGGGTGACTACGAGCAGTACTTC

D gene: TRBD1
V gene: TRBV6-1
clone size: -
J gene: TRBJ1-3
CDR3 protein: CASSVYGQGVAGNTIYF
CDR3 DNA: TGTGCCAGCAGTGTATACGGACAGGGGGTCGCTGGAAACACCATATATTTT

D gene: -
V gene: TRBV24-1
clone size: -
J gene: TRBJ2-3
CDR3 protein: CATSESSGGGGTDTQYF
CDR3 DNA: TGTGCCACCAGTGAATCTAGCGGAGGGGGTGGCACAGATACGCAGTATTTT

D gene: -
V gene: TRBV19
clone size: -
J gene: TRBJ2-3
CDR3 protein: CASSLPGKTDTQYF
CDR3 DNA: TGTGCCAGTAGTCTCCCGGGTAAGACAGATACGCAGTATTTT

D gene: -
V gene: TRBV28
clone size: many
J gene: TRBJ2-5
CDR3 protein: CASSPSGQETQYF
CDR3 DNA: TGTGCCAGCAGTCCCTCAGGGCAAGAGACCCAGTACTTC

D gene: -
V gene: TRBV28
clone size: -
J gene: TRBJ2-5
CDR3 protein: CATLGGETQYF
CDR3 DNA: TGTGCCACCCTTGGGGGGGAGACCCAGTACTTC

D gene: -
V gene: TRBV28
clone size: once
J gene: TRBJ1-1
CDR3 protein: CASSPPGFSEAFF
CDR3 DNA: TGTGCCAGCAGCCCTCCGGGATTTTCCGAAGCTTTCTTT

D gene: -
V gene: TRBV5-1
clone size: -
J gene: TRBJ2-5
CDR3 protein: CASSPLGRAGETQYF
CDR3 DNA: TGCGCCAGCAGCCCTCTCGGCCGGGCGGGAGAGACCCAGTACTTC